This T cell receptor beta chain was identified in a study of OX40 agonist ivuxolimab in advanced cancers. Whole-study context: In this cohort, patients received ivuxolimab, an agonistic anti-OX40 (CD134) antibody. Age averaged around 58 years (range roughly 20 to 90), and 82.7% were male.

Points on this clone: As yet, its antigen is unknown.

Study-wide results and limits: Certain nonresponders likewise exhibited a low normalized T-cell clonal expansion.

CDR3 size: 16 residues. V lost 4 bases to trimming and J lost 7 bases, with 19 bases between them. Germline V gene lookup returns CDR1 MDHEN and CDR2 SYDVKM. Here immunoSEQ multiplex PCR was the method, and the copy in TCRdb shows in-frame clones only, minus some. The data show 70,000 to 95,000 clones, approximately 90% seen once. The clonotype comes from an adult with an advanced solid tumor such as melanoma, head and neck, liver or kidney cancer. The sample here was CD4+ or CD8+ T cells sorted from blood, taken in a trial of the OX40 agonist ivuxolimab. The V call is TRBV28, the J call TRBJ2-2; D perhaps matches TRBD2 (7 bases). The CDR3 coding sequence is TGTGCCAGCAGTTCTGGGGGGGCCGGAGGACTCGGGGAGCTGTTTTTT. The encoded protein is CASSSGGAGGLGELFF.